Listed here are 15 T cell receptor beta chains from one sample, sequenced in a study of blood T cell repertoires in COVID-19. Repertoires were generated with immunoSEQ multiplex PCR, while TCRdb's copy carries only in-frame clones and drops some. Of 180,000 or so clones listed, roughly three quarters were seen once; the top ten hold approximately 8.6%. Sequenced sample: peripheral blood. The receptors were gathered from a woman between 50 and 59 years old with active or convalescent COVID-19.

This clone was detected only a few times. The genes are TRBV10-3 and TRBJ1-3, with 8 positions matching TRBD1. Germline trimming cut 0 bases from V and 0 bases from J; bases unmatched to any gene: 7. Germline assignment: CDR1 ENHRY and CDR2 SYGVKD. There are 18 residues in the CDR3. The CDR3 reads CAISESLGTGSSGNTIYF. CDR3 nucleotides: TGTGCCATCAGTGAGTCACTTGGGACAGGTAGCTCTGGAAACACCATATATTTT.

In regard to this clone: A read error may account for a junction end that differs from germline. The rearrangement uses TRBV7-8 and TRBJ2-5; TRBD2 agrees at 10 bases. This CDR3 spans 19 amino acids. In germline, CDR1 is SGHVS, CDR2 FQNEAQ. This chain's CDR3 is CASTLGGGSGLAYQETQYF. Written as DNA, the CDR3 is TGTGCCAGCACCTTAGGGGGGGGTTCGGGACTAGCGTACCAAGAGACCCAGTACTTC.

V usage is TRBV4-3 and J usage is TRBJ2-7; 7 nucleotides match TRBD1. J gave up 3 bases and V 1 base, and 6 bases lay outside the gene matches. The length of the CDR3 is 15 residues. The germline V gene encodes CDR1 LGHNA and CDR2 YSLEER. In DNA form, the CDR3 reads TGCGCCAGCAGCCAAGCAGGGGGATTTGGCTACGAGCAGTACTTC. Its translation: CASSQAGGFGYEQYF.

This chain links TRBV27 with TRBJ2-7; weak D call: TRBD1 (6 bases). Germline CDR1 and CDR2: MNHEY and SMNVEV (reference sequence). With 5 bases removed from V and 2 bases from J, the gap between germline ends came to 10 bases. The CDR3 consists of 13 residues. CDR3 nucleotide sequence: TGTGCCAGCAGTGGAAGACAGGCCTACGAGCAGTACTTC. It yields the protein CASSGRQAYEQYF.

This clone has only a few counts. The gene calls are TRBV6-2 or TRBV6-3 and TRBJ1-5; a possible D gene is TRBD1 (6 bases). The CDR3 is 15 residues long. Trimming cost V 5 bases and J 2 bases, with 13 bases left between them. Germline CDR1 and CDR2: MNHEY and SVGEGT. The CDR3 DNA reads TGTGCCAGCAGTCTACAGGGTCTCGGCAATCAGCCCCAGCATTTT. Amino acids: CASSLQGLGNQPQHF.

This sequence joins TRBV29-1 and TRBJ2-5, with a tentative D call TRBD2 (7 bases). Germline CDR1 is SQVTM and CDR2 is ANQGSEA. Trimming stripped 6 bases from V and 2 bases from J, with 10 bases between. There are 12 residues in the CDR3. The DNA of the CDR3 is TGCAGCGTGGGGGGGCGGCAAGAGACCCAGTACTTC. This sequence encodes CSVGGRQETQYF.

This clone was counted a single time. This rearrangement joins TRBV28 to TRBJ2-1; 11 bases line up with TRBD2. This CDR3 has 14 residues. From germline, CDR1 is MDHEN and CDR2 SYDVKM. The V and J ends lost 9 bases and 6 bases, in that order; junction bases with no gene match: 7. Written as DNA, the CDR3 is TGTGCCAGTCATAGCGGGAGGGGGGGCAATGAGCAGTTCTTC. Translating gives CASHSGRGGNEQFF.

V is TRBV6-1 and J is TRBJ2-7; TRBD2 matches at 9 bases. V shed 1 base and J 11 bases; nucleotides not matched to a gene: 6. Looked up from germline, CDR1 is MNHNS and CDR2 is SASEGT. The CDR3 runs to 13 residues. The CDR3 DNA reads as TGTGCCAGCAGTGAAGGTAGGGCTAGCGGGAAGTACTTC. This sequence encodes CASSEGRASGKYF.

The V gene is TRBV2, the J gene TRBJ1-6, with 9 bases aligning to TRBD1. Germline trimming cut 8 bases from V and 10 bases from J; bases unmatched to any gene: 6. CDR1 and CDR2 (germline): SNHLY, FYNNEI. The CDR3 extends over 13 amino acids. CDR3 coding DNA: TGTGCCAGCTCCGGGACAGGGAACTCACCCCTCCACTTT. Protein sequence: CASSGTGNSPLHF.

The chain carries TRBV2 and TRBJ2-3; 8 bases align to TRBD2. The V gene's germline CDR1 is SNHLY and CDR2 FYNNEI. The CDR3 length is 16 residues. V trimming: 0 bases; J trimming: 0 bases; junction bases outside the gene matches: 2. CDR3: CASSEARGGSTDTQYF. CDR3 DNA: TGTGCCAGCAGTGAAGCGCGCGGGGGGAGCACAGATACGCAGTATTTT. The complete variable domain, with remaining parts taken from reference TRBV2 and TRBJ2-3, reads EPEVTQTPSHQVTQMGQEVILRCVPISNHLYFYWYRQILGQKVEFLVSFYNNEISEKSEIFDDQFSVERPDGSNFTLKIRSTKLEDSAMYFCASSEARGGSTDTQYFGPGTRLTVL.

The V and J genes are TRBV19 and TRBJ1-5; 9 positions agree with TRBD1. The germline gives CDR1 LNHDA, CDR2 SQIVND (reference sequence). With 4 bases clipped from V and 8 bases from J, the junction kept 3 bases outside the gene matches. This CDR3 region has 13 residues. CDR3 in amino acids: CASSRDREEPQHF. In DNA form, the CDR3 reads TGTGCCAGTAGTAGGGACAGGGAGGAGCCCCAGCATTTT.

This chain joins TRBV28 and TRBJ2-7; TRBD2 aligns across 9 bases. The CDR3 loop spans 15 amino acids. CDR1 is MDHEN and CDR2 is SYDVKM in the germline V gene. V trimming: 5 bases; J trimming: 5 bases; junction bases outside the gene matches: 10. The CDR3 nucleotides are TGTGCCAGCAGTCCCTCGGCGGGAGGGCCCCACGAGCAGTACTTC. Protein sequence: CASSPSAGGPHEQYF.

The chain's CDR3 is CASSQQGAGAMYEQYF. Written as DNA, the CDR3 is TGTGCCAGCAGCCAGCAGGGAGCGGGGGCCATGTACGAGCAGTACTTC. The chain couples TRBV7-9 to TRBJ2-7, with 8 nucleotides matching TRBD2. The CDR3 runs to 16 residues. The V and J ends lost 5 bases and 4 bases, in that order; junction bases with no gene match: 13. Per the germline V gene, CDR1 is SEHNR and CDR2 is FQNEAQ (reference sequence).

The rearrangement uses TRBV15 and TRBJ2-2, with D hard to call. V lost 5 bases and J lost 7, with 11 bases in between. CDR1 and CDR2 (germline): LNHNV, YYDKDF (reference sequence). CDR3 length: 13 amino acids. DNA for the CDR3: TGTGCCACCAGCTCCTCCGCGGACGGGGAGCTGTTTTTT. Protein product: CATSSSADGELFF.

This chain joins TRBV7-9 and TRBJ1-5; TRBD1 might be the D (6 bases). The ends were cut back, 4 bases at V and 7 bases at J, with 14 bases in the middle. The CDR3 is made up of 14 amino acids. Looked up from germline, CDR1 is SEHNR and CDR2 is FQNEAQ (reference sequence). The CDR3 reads CASSSYGGAQPQHF. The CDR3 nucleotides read TGTGCCAGCAGCTCTTACGGGGGGGCCCAGCCCCAGCATTTT.